Presented here are 15 T cell receptor beta chains from one specimen sequenced in a study of identical twins. TCRdb re-called the 5' RACE reads through MiXCR, storing one row per CDR3 protein. This sample has a few hundred thousand distinct CDR3 sequences, with 9.6% found just once. The same specimen was also included in a second study, on yellow fever vaccine responses in identical twins.

Sequencing was carried out using PBMCs. The source of these receptors is a woman between 18 and 30 years old in good health.

The genes are TRBV29-1 and TRBJ1-2; 9 bases are a match to TRBD1. The V gene's germline CDR1 is SQVTM and CDR2 ANQGSEA. This CDR3 is built from 14 residues. After removal of 5 bases from V and 8 bases from J, the junction contained 12 bases not matched to a gene. CDR3 sequence: CSVPTYRGPGGYTF. Written as DNA, the CDR3 is TGCAGCGTTCCTACCTACAGGGGGCCTGGGGGCTACACCTTC.

The chain is built from TRBV4-3 and TRBJ2-7; D is perhaps TRBD2 (5 bases). Germline V gene sequence: CDR1 LGHNA, CDR2 YSLEER. CDR3 length: 14 residues. Trimming left V 4 bases short and J 2 bases short, with 12 bases between. CDR3 in DNA: TGCGCCAGCAGCCGGACCCACGGGGCCTACGAGCAGTACTTC. Translation: CASSRTHGAYEQYF.

The chain couples TRBV29-1 to TRBJ1-1; D perhaps matches TRBD1 (6 bases). Germline V CDR1 and CDR2: SQVTM, ANQGSEA. V dropped 5 bases and J dropped 2 bases, with 12 bases sitting between them. The CDR3 sequence is 13 residues long. The CDR3 sequence is CSVPGAVNTEAFF. The CDR3 region has the DNA TGCAGCGTTCCGGGGGCGGTTAACACTGAAGCTTTCTTT.

This clonotype was detected only a few times. The chain carries TRBV12-3 or TRBV12-4 and TRBJ1-1, with D uncertain. This CDR3 has 15 residues. The V and J ends lost 7 bases and 0 bases respectively, with 15 bases between them. The CDR3 nucleotides are TGTGCCAGCAAGGCCCCCGCCAGTATGAACACTGAAGCTTTCTTT. The encoded protein is CASKAPASMNTEAFF.

The J gene is TRBJ1-1, the V gene TRBV29-1; unclear D gene. V was cut by 5 bases and J by 0 bases, with 7 bases left in between. The CDR3 has 12 residues. CDR1 and CDR2 from the germline V gene are SQVTM and ANQGSEA. The CDR3 bases are TGCAGCGTTATCAGATTGAACACTGAAGCTTTCTTT. Translating it yields CSVIRLNTEAFF.

This clonotype was observed a few times. This sequence joins TRBV5-1 and TRBJ2-6; TRBD1 matches at 8 bases. From germline, CDR1 is SGHRS and CDR2 YFSETQ. V dropped 4 bases and J dropped 2; count of bases not matched to a gene: 2. The CDR3 is 15 residues long. The CDR3 spells CASSATGAGANVLTF. CDR3 in DNA: TGCGCCAGCAGCGCGACAGGGGCTGGGGCCAACGTCCTGACTTTC.

This clonotype was seen repeatedly, ten times or more. The chain combines TRBV7-2 with TRBJ2-3; 8 bases align to TRBD2. The V segment lost 4 bases and the J segment 5 bases; nucleotides outside the gene matches: 5. Germline loops: CDR1 SGHTA, CDR2 FQGNSA. There are 14 residues in the CDR3. The CDR3 DNA sequence: TGTGCCAGCAGCTACTTAGCGGGAATAGATACGCAGTATTTT. It specifies CASSYLAGIDTQYF.

The J gene is TRBJ2-3, the V gene TRBV11-3, with TRBD2 matching over 16 bases. CDR1 is SGHNT, CDR2 YENEEA, per germline. V was pared by 4 bases and J by 7 bases, with 2 bases of the junction left unmatched. The CDR3 consists of 15 residues. Here the CDR3 DNA reads TGTGCCAGCAGCTCGGGACTAGCGGGGGGGAATACGCAGTATTTT. Translating it yields CASSSGLAGGNTQYF. The full variable domain, in which reference TRBV11-3 and TRBJ2-3 provide the parts outside the CDR3, is EAGVVQSPRYKIIEKKQPVAFWCNPISGHNTLYWYLQNLGQGPELLIRYENEEAVDDSQLPKDRFSAERLKGVDSTLKIQPAELGDSAVYLCASSSGLAGGNTQYFGPGTRLTVL.

This clonotype was observed a few times. V and J are TRBV27 and TRBJ1-1; a possible D gene is TRBD1 (6 bases). Trimming took 8 bases from V and 2 from J, leaving 15 bases between them. Germline V gives CDR1 MNHEY, CDR2 SMNVEV (reference sequence). There are 14 residues in the CDR3. CDR3 loop: CASGKQGINTEAFF. CDR3 bases: TGTGCCAGCGGTAAACAGGGAATAAACACTGAAGCTTTCTTT.

This chain uses TRBV29-1 with TRBJ2-5; D is possibly TRBD1 (5 bases). The CDR3 is 12 amino acids. The V end lost 7 bases, the J end lost 5 bases, and 14 bases lay between the germline ends. Germline CDR1 SQVTM, CDR2 ANQGSEA. CDR3 region: CSDERGGETQYF. The DNA for the CDR3 is TGCAGCGACGAAAGGGGTGGGGAGACCCAGTACTTC.

This clonotype was counted at least ten times. J is TRBJ2-1 and V is TRBV25-1, with D possibly being TRBD2 (5 bases). Trimming shortened V by 10 bases and J by 9 bases, and 19 bases separated the two germline ends. The V gene's germline CDR1 is MGHDK and CDR2 SYGVNS. The CDR3 sequence is 13 residues long. The chain's CDR3 is CATLPEGSAEQFF. The CDR3 nucleotides are TGTGCCACCCTCCCCGAAGGGAGTGCTGAGCAGTTCTTC.

This chain links TRBV12-3 or TRBV12-4 with TRBJ2-5; D remains unclear. There are 13 residues in the CDR3. V was clipped by 3 bases and J by 1 base, with 6 bases between them. This CDR3 is CASSFKSQETQYF. The CDR3 DNA reads TGTGCCAGCAGTTTTAAGTCCCAAGAGACCCAGTACTTC.

This clonotype was found many times. The gene calls are TRBV12-3 or TRBV12-4 and TRBJ2-7; D gene uncertain. The CDR3 is 13 amino acids. V lost 5 bases and J lost 5, with 13 bases in between. The CDR3 reads CASSVYSKNEQYF. The CDR3 region has the DNA TGTGCCAGCAGTGTCTACTCGAAGAACGAGCAGTACTTC.

The V and J genes are TRBV3-1 and TRBJ1-4; no firm D call. The ends were cut back, 5 bases at V and 6 bases at J, with 7 bases in the middle. From germline, CDR1 is LGHDT and CDR2 YNNKEL (reference sequence). This CDR3 comprises 12 residues. The CDR3 sequence is CASSSPDEKLFF. The DNA of the CDR3 is TGTGCCAGCAGCTCTCCTGATGAAAAACTGTTTTTT.

The chain combines TRBV20-1 with TRBJ2-3; D is unclear. CDR1 is DFQATT, CDR2 SNEGSKA, per germline (reference sequence). CDR3 length: 12 amino acids. The V end lost 6 bases, the J end lost 0 bases, and 7 bases lay between the germline ends. CDR3 residues: CSAVPSTDTQYF. The CDR3 DNA is TGCAGTGCAGTGCCTAGCACAGATACGCAGTATTTT.